The 26 T cell receptor delta chains listed next were all sequenced from one sample in a study of gamma-delta chains in newborns, infants, children. TCRdb reanalyzed the reads using CATT. The data hold around 5,200 delta-chain clones, with about 15% observed a single time. Sequencing was performed on blood, taken at baseline. The receptors derive from a child who was a newborn, infant or young child, either healthy, febrile or measles-vaccinated (not recorded which).

On this clone: TCRdb's protein, taken from a much larger clone, differs from this DNA's translation at residue 12, likely owing to a read error; the protein displayed comes from the DNA. The chain uses TRDV2 and TRDJ3; 13 bases align to TRDD3. J gave up 2 bases and V 2 bases, and 11 bases lay outside the gene matches. CDR1 GEAIGNYY and CDR2 EKD come from the germline V gene. CDR3 length: 21 residues. CDR3 protein: CACDSSVLLGDTTWDTRQMFF. The CDR3 coding sequence is TGTGCCTGTGACAGCTCGGTCCTACTGGGGGATACGACCTGGGACACCCGACAGATGTTTTTC.

The chain carries TRDV1 and TRDJ1; tentative D call: TRDD3 (5 bases). V was shortened by 0 bases and J by 0 bases, with 23 bases between the two germline ends. The CDR3 length is 20 residues. CDR1 is TSWWSYY, CDR2 QGS, per germline. This CDR3 reads CALGELQCDLACWDTDKLIF. CDR3 nucleotides: TGTGCTCTTGGGGAACTCCAATGTGACCTAGCCTGCTGGGACACCGATAAACTCATCTTT.

This clone is judged medium-sized. The V and J genes are TRDV3 and TRDJ1, with 12 bases fitting TRDD3. V was pared by 5 bases and J by 3 bases, with 19 bases of the junction left unmatched. CDR1 TVYSNPD and CDR2 GDNSRS come from the germline V gene (reference sequence). This CDR3 region has 18 residues. The CDR3 DNA reads as TGTGCCCTAAGGCCTTCCTACTGGGGGATACAAGTTCCCGATAAACTCATCTTT. Its translation is CALRPSYWGIQVPDKLIF.

The sample holds a few counts of this clone. CDR3 DNA: TGTGCTCTTGGGGAACCTTTACTAGATGTTAGAATAAAACCCGATAAACTCATCTTT. This encodes CALGEPLLDVRIKPDKLIF. The chain is built from TRDV1 and TRDJ1; D unclear. The length of the CDR3 is 19 residues. The germline CDR1 and CDR2 sequences are TSWWSYY and QGS. Trimming removed 1 base from V and 3 bases from J, with 24 bases in between.

A few counts support this clone. This sequence joins TRDV1 and TRDJ1; no clear D gene. This CDR3 comprises 17 residues. Trimming pared 2 bases from V and 0 bases from J, leaving 16 bases between. Germline CDR1 is TSWWSYY and CDR2 is QGS. CDR3 protein: CALGEVRRKPYTDKLIF. CDR3 DNA: TGTGCTCTTGGGGAAGTTCGACGCAAACCTTACACCGATAAACTCATCTTT.

This clone is labeled as medium-sized. The DNA is omitted, as the CDR3 cannot be located on it reliably, and the CDR3 follows TCRdb's listing. Other DNA sequences from this sample encode an identical CDR3 as well. This chain links TRAV29/DV5 with TRDJ1. The CDR3 length equals 16 residues, ends included. Germline loops: CDR1 NSMFDY, CDR2 ISSIKDK. The CDR3 region is CSVLLCSKRVSGQLIF.

This clone was counted between two and nine times. The chain joins TRDV1 to TRDJ1, with TRDD3 matching over 12 bases. Germline assignment: CDR1 TSWWSYY and CDR2 QGS. CDR3 length equals 19 residues. Trimming cost V 1 base and J 9 bases; bases outside gene matches: 18. CDR3 bases: TGTGCTCTTGGGGAACCCTCCTTTCCTACTGGCTGGGGGATACGAGAACTCATCTTT. It codes for CALGEPSFPTGWGIRELIF.

This clone counts as medium-sized. V is TRDV2 and J is TRDJ1; D gene ambiguous. V was clipped by 3 bases and J by 0 bases, with 10 bases between them. In germline, CDR1 is GEAIGNYY, CDR2 EKD. The CDR3 is 14 amino acids. CDR3 nucleotide sequence: TGTGCCTGTGACGCCCTGACGTACACCGATAAACTCATCTTT. Protein product: CACDALTYTDKLIF.

As to this clone: At one end, the junction sequence differs from germline, possibly due to a read error. Other DNA sequences in this specimen translate into the identical CDR3. The chain couples TRDV2 to TRDJ3; TRDD3 agrees at 9 bases. CDR1 is GEAIGNYY and CDR2 is EKD in the germline V gene. The CDR3 has 19 residues. The CDR3 DNA follows: TGTGCTTGTGACACCGTACTGGGGGACCTCTCCTGGGACACCCGACAGATGTTTTTC. Translating gives CACDTVLGDLSWDTRQMFF.

By frequency in the sample, this clone is medium-sized (0.01 to 0.1%). This chain uses TRDV3 with TRDJ1; D unclear. Trimming pared 2 bases from V and 4 bases from J, leaving 23 bases between. The CDR3 runs 16 residues. The germline CDR1 and CDR2 sequences are TVYSNPD and GDNSRS (reference sequence). The CDR3 here is CAFSPIPPPSCDKLIF. CDR3 nucleotide sequence: TGTGCCTTTTCGCCGATCCCCCCTCCCTCCTGCGATAAACTCATCTTT. The whole variable domain, filled in from reference TRDV3 and TRDJ1, reads CDKVTQSSPDQTVASGSEVVLLCTYDTVYSNPDLFWYRIRPDYSFQFVFYGDNSRSEGADFTQGRFSVKHILTQKAFHLVISPVRTEDSATYYCAFSPIPPPSCDKLIFGKGTRVTVEP.

This clone is labeled as medium-sized. The rearrangement uses TRDV1 and TRDJ1, with 8 positions matching TRDD3. Trimming took 0 bases from V and 0 from J; bases not matched to a gene: 15. The CDR3 has 20 amino acids. Germline V gene sequence: CDR1 TSWWSYY, CDR2 QGS. CDR3 protein: CALGELAVFPTGGYTDKLIF. The CDR3 bases are TGTGCTCTTGGGGAACTTGCGGTCTTCCCAACTGGGGGGTACACCGATAAACTCATCTTT.

This clone came up many times. The chain employs TRDV2 and TRDJ3, with 9 bases lining up with TRDD3. The V gene's germline CDR1 is GEAIGNYY and CDR2 EKD. The CDR3 is made up of 18 amino acids. V was pared by 1 base and J by 8 bases, with 11 bases of the junction left unmatched. The CDR3 is CACDTIALGDLHTRQMFF. CDR3 DNA: TGTGCCTGTGACACGATCGCACTGGGGGACCTTCACACCCGACAGATGTTTTTC.

Within the sample, this clone is large. This same CDR3 is encoded by further DNA sequences in the sample. The chain employs TRDV3 and TRDJ1; 7 nucleotides agree with TRDD3. CDR1 and CDR2 (germline): TVYSNPD, GDNSRS (reference sequence). The CDR3 spans 17 residues. With V trimmed by 4 bases and J by 0 bases, 17 bases remained unmatched. The CDR3 is CACTLGYWGTYTDKLIF. In nucleotides, the CDR3 is TGTGCCTGCACCCTGGGGTACTGGGGAACTTACACCGATAAACTCATCTTT. Together with reference TRDV3 and TRDJ1, the CDR3 gives the full variable domain: CDKVTQSSPDQTVASGSEVVLLCTYDTVYSNPDLFWYRIRPDYSFQFVFYGDNSRSEGADFTQGRFSVKHILTQKAFHLVISPVRTEDSATYYCACTLGYWGTYTDKLIFGKGTRVTVEP.

The genes are TRDV1 and TRDJ1, with 9 bases fitting TRDD2. V lost 6 bases, J lost 1 base, and 15 bases stayed unmatched. The germline CDR1 and CDR2 sequences are TSWWSYY and QGS. The CDR3 has 18 residues. The DNA for the CDR3 is TGTGCTCTTGGAACCCCTTCCTACTTTGACTGGGGCACCGATAAACTCATCTTT. As protein: CALGTPSYFDWGTDKLIF.

This clone has only a few counts. V and J are TRDV1 and TRDJ2, with D possibly called TRDD2 or TRDD3 (5 bases each). V gave up 3 bases and J gave up 4 bases, with 36 bases separating them. This CDR3 is built from 23 residues. Germline CDR1 is TSWWSYY and CDR2 is QGS. This chain's CDR3 is CALGDTSRLRLPGAKVATAQLFF. The CDR3 DNA sequence: TGTGCTCTTGGGGATACTTCCCGACTCCGATTGCCGGGGGCTAAAGTGGCGACAGCACAACTCTTCTTT.

This clone is classed as medium-sized. V and J are TRDV2 and TRDJ1; 7 bases are a match to TRDD3. The V segment lost 1 base and the J segment 0 bases; nucleotides outside the gene matches: 16. Per germline, CDR1 GEAIGNYY and CDR2 EKD. The CDR3 totals 19 residues. The CDR3 protein is CACDTLRGITRRYTDKLIF. The CDR3 nucleotides are TGTGCCTGTGACACTCTGAGGGGGATTACGCGAAGGTACACCGATAAACTCATCTTT.

About this clone itself: With a much larger clone just one base away, this may be a read error. Other DNA sequences within the sample encode an identical CDR3. The V call is TRDV1, the J call TRDJ2; 9 positions match TRDD3. Trimming took 0 bases from V and 0 from J; bases not matched to a gene: 32. The CDR3 sequence is 27 residues long. Per germline, CDR1 TSWWSYY and CDR2 QGS. CDR3 DNA sequence: TGTGCTCTTGGGGAACTCCCCTTACCTTCCTTTCCCTCGTACTGGGGGAGAACCCTTGCTTTGACAGCACAACTCTTCTTT. It codes for CALGELPLPSFPSYWGRTLALTAQLFF.

The chain couples TRDV3 to TRDJ1; 13 bases are shared with TRDD3. J was trimmed by 1 base and V by 2 bases; bases with no gene match: 7. Germline assignment: CDR1 TVYSNPD and CDR2 GDNSRS (reference sequence). This CDR3 region has 16 residues. The CDR3 DNA reads TGTGCCTTTTGTACTGGGGGATACGAGGTCACCGATAAACTCATCTTT. Amino acid sequence: CAFCTGGYEVTDKLIF. Complete variable domain (other parts from reference TRDV3 and TRDJ1): CDKVTQSSPDQTVASGSEVVLLCTYDTVYSNPDLFWYRIRPDYSFQFVFYGDNSRSEGADFTQGRFSVKHILTQKAFHLVISPVRTEDSATYYCAFCTGGYEVTDKLIFGKGTRVTVEP.

The V call is TRDV1, the J call TRDJ1, with TRDD2 as a possible D gene (5 bases). The germline V gene has CDR1 TSWWSYY and CDR2 QGS. V was clipped by 0 bases and J by 12 bases, with 29 bases between them. The CDR3 consists of 18 residues. The CDR3 region has the DNA TGTGCTCTTGGGGAACTCGGCGCGATCCCTCATCCTTCTCAGAGGGTCATCTTT. Its translation is CALGELGAIPHPSQRVIF.

About this clone itself: Given a much more abundant clone one base away, this may be a read error. Different DNA sequences within this sample yield the same CDR3. The rearrangement joins TRDV3 to TRDJ1; TRDD3 matches 13 bases. The germline gives CDR1 TVYSNPD, CDR2 GDNSRS (reference sequence). This CDR3 has 25 residues. The V segment lost 3 bases and the J segment 2 bases; nucleotides outside the gene matches: 36. This chain's CDR3 is CAFSPHCYQRGDYWGIRRCTDKLIF. The CDR3 DNA reads as TGTGCCTTCAGCCCGCATTGTTACCAGCGAGGGGACTACTGGGGGATACGCAGGTGTACCGATAAACTCATCTTT.

Concerning this clone: A much larger clone differs from this one at a single base, so this may be a read error. In the same sample, other DNA sequences code for this CDR3. The J gene is TRDJ1, the V gene TRDV2, with D possibly being TRDD3 (5 bases). The CDR3 spans 13 residues. Germline values: CDR1 GEAIGNYY, CDR2 EKD. The CDR3 reads CACDSLEADKLIF. The CDR3 nucleotides read TGCGCCTGTGACTCACTGGAGGCCGATAAACTCATCTTT.

This clone is judged medium-sized. Within the sample, other DNA sequences also encode this same CDR3. The chain recombines TRDV2 with TRDJ1; 9 nucleotides align to TRDD3. Germline V lookup: CDR1 GEAIGNYY, CDR2 EKD. The CDR3 is 14 residues long. Germline trimming cut 3 bases from V and 2 bases from J; bases unmatched to any gene: 3. The CDR3: CACDVLGETDKLIF. Here the CDR3 DNA reads TGTGCCTGTGACGTACTGGGGGAGACCGATAAACTCATCTTT.

V gene TRDV1 combines with J gene TRDJ1; 11 bases fit TRDD3. CDR1 TSWWSYY and CDR2 QGS come from the germline V gene. V trimming: 8 bases; J trimming: 4 bases; junction bases outside the gene matches: 18. CDR3 size: 18 residues. CDR3 coding DNA: TGTGCTCTTTCACTCCCCCGCGGCTGGGGGATACAGCGCGATAAACTCATCTTT. Protein sequence: CALSLPRGWGIQRDKLIF.

This clone is classed as medium-sized. The chain recombines TRDV2 with TRDJ1, with 9 bases that match TRDD3. Germline loops: CDR1 GEAIGNYY, CDR2 EKD. The CDR3 has 23 residues. With V trimmed by 1 base and J by 3 bases, 29 bases remained unmatched. The CDR3 DNA sequence: TGTGCCTGTGACACGGTAAGCACATGGGGGATAAAAAGAGTAAGCGGAGGGCCCGATAAACTCATCTTT. It specifies CACDTVSTWGIKRVSGGPDKLIF.

A remark on this clone: A read error is possible here, since a much larger clone lies one base away. The rearrangement joins TRDV1 to TRDJ1, with 7 bases lining up with TRDD3. Germline V lookup: CDR1 TSWWSYY, CDR2 QGS. The CDR3 totals 15 residues. The V gene end was trimmed by 4 bases and the J gene end by 8 bases; junction bases not matched to a gene: 13. The CDR3 DNA reads as TGTGCTCTTGGGGGCCCCGCCGTGGATACGGGGAAACTCATCTTT. It yields the protein CALGGPAVDTGKLIF.

Note on this clone: A much larger clone sits a single nucleotide away, making a read error possible. Other DNA sequences in the same sample also yield this CDR3. The rearrangement links TRDV1 to TRDJ1; 11 positions match TRDD3. The length of the CDR3 is 25 residues. Trimming removed 2 bases from V and 0 bases from J; junction bases left unmatched: 29. CDR1 is TSWWSYY and CDR2 is QGS in the germline V gene. Written as DNA, the CDR3 is TGTGCTCTTGGGGAATGTGAGGTGTTGCTATACTGGGGGATAATGGGGCGGTGGAACACCGATAAACTCATCTTT. Translated: CALGECEVLLYWGIMGRWNTDKLIF.